The rows below give T cell receptor beta chains drawn from one sample of a study of regulatory T cells in long-lasting Graves disease. TCRdb re-derived calls from the multiplex PCR reads in MiXCR, one entry per CDR3 protein. This sample carries 510,000 or so distinct CDR3 sequences, 12% of them seen once, and the ten largest clones take roughly 9.3%. This sample also belongs to another study, concerning T cells in Graves' hyperthyroidism and ophthalmopathy.

The sequenced sample was peripheral blood mononuclear cells (PBMCs), obtained at new diagnosis, from a patient treated with antithyroid drugs. Source of these receptors: a woman aged 30 to 39 with Graves disease. Both conserved end residues are part of each CDR3. Each record gives: D gene, V gene, J gene, clone size, CDR3 protein, CDR3 DNA. D genes are given only for firm matches. Clone size is given for some rows only: seen once, a few or many times, or a class if the clone is expanded.

D: -
V: TRBV30
J: TRBJ1-6
size: many
CDR3: CAWSVLERGLSPLHF
DNA: TGTGCCTGGAGTGTATTAGAGAGAGGACTTTCACCCCTCCACTTT

D: -
V: TRBV7-2
J: TRBJ2-2
size: -
CDR3: CASKGVLNTGELFF
DNA: TGTGCCAGTAAAGGGGTCCTGAACACCGGGGAGCTGTTTTTT

D: -
V: TRBV30
J: TRBJ1-2
size: many
CDR3: CATRTVIFAIGYTF
DNA: TGTGCCACGAGGACAGTTATATTTGCCATAGGCTACACCTTC

D: -
V: TRBV20-1
J: TRBJ2-1
size: many
CDR3: CSAKIRGRGGSYNEQFF
DNA: TGCAGTGCTAAAATCCGAGGGAGAGGGGGCTCCTACAATGAGCAGTTCTTC

D: TRBD1
V: TRBV9
J: TRBJ2-2
size: -
CDR3: CASSARQGTGELFF
DNA: TGTGCCAGCAGCGCCCGACAGGGGACCGGGGAGCTGTTTTTT

D: -
V: TRBV6-2/TRBV6-3
J: TRBJ2-7
size: -
CDR3: CASSLTKTDRDSFYEQYF
DNA: TGTGCCAGCAGTTTAACGAAAACCGACCGGGACTCGTTCTACGAGCAGTACTTC

D: -
V: TRBV29-1
J: TRBJ2-2
size: -
CDR3: CSVAYTGELFF
DNA: TGCAGCGTTGCGTACACCGGGGAGCTGTTTTTT

D: -
V: TRBV10-3
J: TRBJ1-6
size: -
CDR3: CAISPRGGSSNSPLHF
DNA: TGTGCCATCAGTCCCCGGGGGGGCAGCTCTAATTCACCCCTCCACTTT

D: TRBD2
V: TRBV5-4
J: TRBJ2-3
size: -
CDR3: CASSSRGGGTDTQYF
DNA: TGTGCCAGCAGCTCGCGGGGGGGCGGAACAGATACGCAGTATTTT

D: -
V: TRBV28
J: TRBJ2-5
size: many
CDR3: CASTIKYARRLVGETQYF
DNA: TGTGCCAGCACCATTAAGTACGCGCGACGACTAGTTGGAGAGACCCAGTACTTC